The 27 T cell receptor beta chains listed next were all sequenced from one sample in a study of OX40 agonist ivuxolimab in advanced cancers. Library preparation employed the immunoSEQ multiplex PCR assay. TCRdb limited this immuneACCESS table to in-frame rearrangements with V and J called. A share of clones is missing; checked studies link under half to unresolved V genes, and the rest is unexplained. This sample holds 77,000 or so clones; roughly 87% were observed only once. The top ten hold more than 1.5% of the sample. Sequenced here: CD4+ or CD8+ T cells sorted from blood, sampled in a trial of the OX40 agonist ivuxolimab. These receptors all stem from an adult with an advanced solid tumor such as melanoma, head and neck, liver or kidney cancer.

This chain uses TRBV6-1 with TRBJ1-1, with 9 nucleotides matching TRBD1. Germline values: CDR1 MNHNS, CDR2 SASEGT. CDR3 length: 13 residues. J was trimmed by 4 bases and V by 8 bases; bases with no gene match: 5. This CDR3 is CASLLQGATEAFF. As DNA, the CDR3 is TGTGCCAGCTTATTACAGGGGGCCACTGAAGCTTTCTTT.

This chain links TRBV7-2 with TRBJ2-5, with a weak D call TRBD1 (5 bases). CDR1 and CDR2 (germline): SGHTA, FQGNSA. The CDR3 sequence is 13 residues long. V lost 7 bases to trimming and J lost 2 bases, with 11 bases between them. Written as DNA, the CDR3 is TGTGCCAGCACCCTGGGGCTTCAAGAGACCCAGTACTTC. This codes for CASTLGLQETQYF. The full variable domain, with the rest looked up from reference TRBV7-2 and TRBJ2-5, is GAGVSQSPSNKVTEKGKDVELRCDPISGHTALYWYRQSLGQGLEFLIYFQGNSAPDKSGLPSDRFSAERTGGSVSTLTIQRTQQEDSAVYLCASTLGLQETQYFGPGTRLLVL.

J is TRBJ2-1 and V is TRBV5-8, with 8 positions matching TRBD1. This CDR3 has 16 amino acids. CDR1 and CDR2 from the germline V gene are SGHTS and YDEGEE. The trim removed 4 bases at V and 5 bases at J, leaving 11 bases unmatched. The CDR3 DNA is TGTGCCAGCAGCCACCGGACAGGGAAATTTAACAATGAGCAGTTCTTC. This gives the protein CASSHRTGKFNNEQFF.

This clone has more than one count but fewer than ten. The chain joins TRBV30 to TRBJ1-2; TRBD1 matches 8 bases. Trimming cost V 1 base and J 8 bases; bases outside gene matches: 9. CDR1 and CDR2 (germline): GTSNPN, SVGIG (reference sequence). The CDR3 is made up of 14 amino acids. Written as DNA, the CDR3 is TGTGCCTGGAGTGCCTACAGGGGGACGGGAGGCTACACCTTC. It encodes CAWSAYRGTGGYTF.

This clone was picked up a small number of times. This specimen includes other DNA sequences encoding the same CDR3. The chain employs TRBV7-3 and TRBJ2-6, with D hard to call. The CDR3 has 15 amino acids. V lost 2 bases and J lost 0, with 5 bases in between. Germline CDR1 SGHTA, CDR2 FQGTGA. The DNA for the CDR3 is TGTGCCAGCAGCTTAGGGTTCTCTGGGGCCAACGTCCTGACTTTC. Translated: CASSLGFSGANVLTF.

The chain joins TRBV6-5 to TRBJ1-6; D gene unclear. Germline values: CDR1 MNHEY, CDR2 SVGAGI. The CDR3 contains 14 residues. The V and J ends lost 9 bases and 6 bases respectively, with 15 bases between them. The CDR3 DNA sequence: TGTGCCAGTTGTAGCCTAGGTAGTAATTCACCCCTCCACTTT. As protein: CASCSLGSNSPLHF.

The chain is built from TRBV6-5 and TRBJ1-2, with D possibly being TRBD1 (6 bases). The CDR3 covers 13 residues. V gave up 9 bases and J gave up 7 bases, with 18 bases separating them. CDR1 is MNHEY and CDR2 is SVGAGI in the germline V gene. The CDR3 is CASTGGLSRGYTF. DNA for the CDR3: TGTGCCAGTACCGGGGGGCTCTCCCGTGGCTACACCTTC.

V gene TRBV11-2 combines with J gene TRBJ2-7; possible D gene TRBD2, 5 bases. Per germline, CDR1 SGHAT and CDR2 FQNNGV. The CDR3 is 15 amino acids. V lost 4 bases and J lost 0, with 13 bases in between. The CDR3 coding sequence is TGTGCCAGCAGCTCCGGACGGGGAAGCTCCTACGAGCAGTACTTC. Amino acid sequence: CASSSGRGSSYEQYF. Filled out from reference TRBV11-2 and TRBJ2-7, the complete variable domain reads EAGVAQSPRYKIIEKRQSVAFWCNPISGHATLYWYQQILGQGPKLLIQFQNNGVVDDSQLPKDRFSAERLKGVDSTLKIQPAKLEDSAVYLCASSSGRGSSYEQYFGPGTRLTVT.

The chain recombines TRBV28 with TRBJ1-5; TRBD1 is a possible D gene (5 bases). Germline V gene data show CDR1 as MDHEN and CDR2 as SYDVKM. The CDR3 covers 14 residues. Trimming cost V 6 bases and J 7 bases, with 16 bases left between them. The CDR3 DNA reads as TGTGCCAGCAGGAGACCGGGACGCCCGCAGCCCCAGCATTTT. It is translated as CASRRPGRPQPQHF.

V and J are TRBV5-4 and TRBJ2-3, with 7 bases lining up with TRBD2. The germline gives CDR1 SGHNT, CDR2 YYREEE (reference sequence). There are 15 residues in the CDR3. After removal of 0 bases from V and 4 bases from J, the junction contained 5 bases not matched to a gene. CDR3 sequence: CASSLGGSQADTQYF. Here the CDR3 DNA reads TGTGCCAGCAGCTTGGGCGGGAGCCAGGCAGATACGCAGTATTTT. Together with reference TRBV5-4 and TRBJ2-3, the CDR3 gives the full variable domain: ETGVTQSPTHLIKTRGQQVTLRCSSQSGHNTVSWYQQALGQGPQFIFQYYREEENGRGNFPPRFSGLQFPNYSSELNVNALELDDSALYLCASSLGGSQADTQYFGPGTRLTVL.

This chain uses TRBV7-2 with TRBJ2-5, with D possibly being TRBD1 (6 bases). The CDR3 covers 13 residues. Germline CDR1 SGHTA, CDR2 FQGNSA. V was clipped by 8 bases and J by 7 bases, with 17 bases between them. The CDR3 is CASARGREVTQYF. CDR3 coding DNA: TGTGCCAGCGCCAGGGGACGGGAAGTGACCCAGTACTTC.

The CDR3: CASNRGQGASGYTF. The CDR3 region has the DNA TGTGCCAGCAACCGGGGACAGGGGGCTAGTGGCTACACCTTC. The V and J genes are TRBV7-9 and TRBJ1-2, with 12 positions matching TRBD1. With 7 bases clipped from V and 7 bases from J, the junction kept 7 bases outside the gene matches. CDR1 and CDR2 from the germline V gene are SEHNR and FQNEAQ (reference sequence). This CDR3 has 14 amino acids. The variable domain in full, completed from reference TRBV7-9 and TRBJ1-2, reads DTGVSQNPRHKITKRGQNVTFRCDPISEHNRLYWYRQTLGQGPEFLTYFQNEAQLEKSRLLSDRFSAERPKGSFSTLEIQRTEQGDSAMYLCASNRGQGASGYTFGSGTRLTVV.

In the case of this clone: At one end the junction does not follow the germline gene, possibly because of a read error. The chain uses TRBV7-9 and TRBJ1-1; 7 bases match TRBD1. The CDR3 totals 13 residues. Germline lookup yields CDR1 SEHNR and CDR2 FQNEAQ (reference sequence). The DNA of the CDR3 is TGTGCCAGCACCTTAGCAGGGGGAGCTGAAGCTTTCTTT. This gives the protein CASTLAGGAEAFF. Drawing the rest from reference TRBV7-9 and TRBJ1-1, the complete variable domain is DTGVSQNPRHKITKRGQNVTFRCDPISEHNRLYWYRQTLGQGPEFLTYFQNEAQLEKSRLLSDRFSAERPKGSFSTLEIQRTEQGDSAMYLCASTLAGGAEAFFGQGTRLTVV.

The V call is TRBV7-2, the J call TRBJ2-3, with D perhaps TRBD2 (6 bases). CDR3 size: 19 residues. The V end was cut by 7 bases, the J end by 1 base, with 27 bases between. The germline CDR1 and CDR2 sequences are SGHTA and FQGNSA. The CDR3 DNA reads TGTGCCAGCACCAAACGCCTCGGGACTGGTGACATCGGCACAGATACGCAGTATTTT. Residues: CASTKRLGTGDIGTDTQYF.

This chain connects TRBV10-3 to TRBJ1-6; the match to TRBD1 covers 7 bases. V trimming: 6 bases; J trimming: 7 bases; junction bases outside the gene matches: 6. Germline V gene lookup returns CDR1 ENHRY and CDR2 SYGVKD. This CDR3 contains 14 residues. The CDR3, as DNA: TGTGCCATCAGCCCGACAGGGAAGAATTCACCCCTCCACTTT. Translation gives CAISPTGKNSPLHF.

This chain links TRBV11-3 with TRBJ2-1; TRBD2 might be the D (6 bases). The CDR3 runs to 16 residues. The germline V gene has CDR1 SGHNT and CDR2 YENEEA. Trimming took off 5 bases at V and 10 bases at J, with 24 bases between the two ends. CDR3 residues: CASSTRRGPQEGEQFF. CDR3 sequence (DNA): TGTGCCAGCAGCACTCGGAGGGGACCCCAAGAGGGCGAGCAGTTCTTC.

The count of this clone is one. The rearrangement links TRBV11-2 to TRBJ2-7; 7 nucleotides align to TRBD1. Germline V CDR1 and CDR2: SGHAT, FQNNGV. The ends lost 5 bases at V and 7 bases at J; junction bases unmatched: 11. The CDR3 is 14 residues long. In nucleotides, the CDR3 is TGTGCCAGCAGCCCAACAGGGGCGCCGGTTGAGCAGTACTTC. This encodes CASSPTGAPVEQYF.

The chain recombines TRBV19 with TRBJ2-1; the D gene is possibly TRBD2 (5 bases). Germline values: CDR1 LNHDA, CDR2 SQIVND (reference sequence). Trimming removed 7 bases from V and 0 bases from J, with 16 bases in between. This CDR3 has 16 amino acids. In DNA, the CDR3 is TGTGCCAGTACCCCCTTGCGGGTGAGCTCCTACAATGAGCAGTTCTTC. Amino acid sequence: CASTPLRVSSYNEQFF.

This chain uses TRBV7-9 with TRBJ1-5; D is uncertain. V was shortened by 3 bases and J by 6 bases, with 9 bases between the two germline ends. Germline V gene sequence: CDR1 SEHNR, CDR2 FQNEAQ (reference sequence). The CDR3 extends over 13 amino acids. CDR3 loop: CASSLGRAQPQHF. CDR3 nucleotide sequence: TGTGCCAGCAGCTTGGGTCGAGCTCAGCCCCAGCATTTT.

This CDR3 is CASSLQGANTGELFF. Written as DNA, the CDR3 is TGTGCCAGCAGCTTGCAGGGGGCGAACACCGGGGAGCTGTTTTTT. This chain uses TRBV7-3 with TRBJ2-2, with 7 bases identical to TRBD1. The CDR3 has 15 amino acids. V was pared by 3 bases and J by 0 bases, with 1 base of the junction left unmatched. From germline, CDR1 is SGHTA and CDR2 FQGTGA.

The chain carries TRBV5-4 and TRBJ2-3; D unresolved. The CDR3 has 16 amino acids. The V and J ends lost 4 bases and 2 bases respectively, with 17 bases between them. Germline CDR1 reads SGHNT; CDR2 reads YYREEE (reference sequence). The CDR3 nucleotides are TGTGCCAGCAGCCAAGTAACCGGGTCGAACACAGATACGCAGTATTTT. It specifies CASSQVTGSNTDTQYF.

Regarding this clone: In the same sample, other DNA sequences code for this CDR3. The CDR3 DNA reads TGCGCCAGCAGCCCAGGGAGTATGAACACTGAAGCTTTCTTT. Its translation: CASSPGSMNTEAFF. This rearrangement joins TRBV5-1 to TRBJ1-1; maybe TRBD1 (5 bases). The germline V and J ends were trimmed by 4 bases and 0 bases, with 10 bases remaining between them. The CDR3 length is 14 residues. Germline CDR1 reads SGHRS; CDR2 reads YFSETQ.

V is TRBV19 and J is TRBJ1-5; D uncertain. This CDR3 spans 15 amino acids. V was cut by 4 bases and J by 4 bases, with 14 bases left in between. Germline values: CDR1 LNHDA, CDR2 SQIVND (reference sequence). This CDR3 reads CASSKRITGNQPQHF. The CDR3 DNA sequence: TGTGCCAGTAGTAAAAGAATTACGGGTAATCAGCCCCAGCATTTT.

The rearrangement links TRBV19 to TRBJ1-5; no clear D gene. Trimming left V 3 bases short and J 2 bases short, with 5 bases between. Germline V gives CDR1 LNHDA, CDR2 SQIVND (reference sequence). There are 13 residues in the CDR3. DNA of the CDR3: TGTGCCAGTAGTATGGTGGGCAATCAGCCCCAGCATTTT. It encodes CASSMVGNQPQHF.

The rearrangement uses TRBV10-3 and TRBJ1-4; the match to TRBD1 covers 8 bases. Germline V gene lookup returns CDR1 ENHRY and CDR2 SYGVKD. The CDR3 loop spans 13 amino acids. Trimming removed 6 bases from V and 8 bases from J; junction bases left unmatched: 5. CDR3 DNA sequence: TGTGCCATCAGCGCCCGGGACAGGGAAAAACTGTTTTTT. This encodes CAISARDREKLFF.

The J gene is TRBJ2-1, the V gene TRBV29-1; 7 bases map to TRBD1. The V segment lost 4 bases and the J segment 4 bases; nucleotides outside the gene matches: 7. Germline lookup yields CDR1 SQVTM and CDR2 ANQGSEA. CDR3 length: 14 residues. The CDR3 DNA sequence: TGCAGCGTTGTGAAACAGGGGCGTTACAATGAGCAGTTCTTC. Its protein product is CSVVKQGRYNEQFF.

The chain joins TRBV7-9 to TRBJ2-2; 8 bases are a match to TRBD2. CDR1 SEHNR and CDR2 FQNEAQ come from the germline V gene (reference sequence). This CDR3 contains 16 residues. V gave up 7 bases and J gave up 4 bases; unmatched junction bases: 11. CDR3 protein: CASTPRAGGITGELFF. The CDR3 DNA is TGTGCCAGCACCCCAAGGGCGGGGGGAATCACCGGGGAGCTGTTTTTT. Variable domain in full (rest from reference TRBV7-9 and TRBJ2-2): DTGVSQNPRHKITKRGQNVTFRCDPISEHNRLYWYRQTLGQGPEFLTYFQNEAQLEKSRLLSDRFSAERPKGSFSTLEIQRTEQGDSAMYLCASTPRAGGITGELFFGEGSRLTVL.